The 27 T cell receptor beta chains in this list originate from one sample, sequenced in a study of early T cells in non-severe SARS-CoV-2 infection. In TCRdb, the 5' RACE reads were re-called with MiXCR into one record per CDR3 protein. Of roughly 50,000 distinct CDR3 sequences listed, 7% to 9% are singletons. The sample was whole blood. These receptors were collected from an adult who was a healthcare worker with PCR-confirmed SARS-CoV-2 infection or an uninfected control (not recorded which).

The CDR3 loop reads CSVEAPDRGSYEQYF. Written as DNA, the CDR3 is TGCAGCGTTGAAGCACCGGACAGAGGTTCCTACGAGCAGTACTTC. The chain joins TRBV29-1 to TRBJ2-7; the D gene is possibly TRBD1 (6 bases). CDR3 size: 15 residues. Per germline, CDR1 SQVTM and CDR2 ANQGSEA. The ends were cut back, 1 base at V and 1 base at J, with 14 bases in the middle.

V usage is TRBV5-4 and J usage is TRBJ2-7; D is possibly TRBD2 (5 bases). The germline CDR1 and CDR2 sequences are SGHNT and YYREEE (reference sequence). The CDR3 consists of 13 residues. V shed 2 bases and J shed 2 bases, with 8 bases lying between them. CDR3 protein: CASSLSGAYEQYF. Here the CDR3 DNA reads TGTGCCAGCAGCTTAAGCGGCGCCTACGAGCAGTACTTC.

At least ten counts were recorded for this clonotype. This chain links TRBV15 with TRBJ1-5, with 9 bases fitting TRBD1. The CDR3 has 17 residues. Germline lookup yields CDR1 LNHNV and CDR2 YYDKDF (reference sequence). J was trimmed by 2 bases and V by 0 bases; bases with no gene match: 5. CDR3 protein: CATSRDLQGAGNQPQHF. The CDR3 coding sequence is TGTGCCACCAGCAGAGACCTACAGGGGGCTGGCAATCAGCCCCAGCATTTT.

The table lists this clonotype with a few counts. The rearrangement links TRBV20-1 to TRBJ2-7; 9 bases are shared with TRBD2. Germline lookup yields CDR1 DFQATT and CDR2 SNEGSKA (reference sequence). Trimming at V came to 2 bases and at J to 5 bases, leaving 10 bases not matched to a gene. This CDR3 region has 15 residues. CDR3 bases: TGCAGTGCTAGACTAAGCGGGAGGCCATCCCACGAGCAGTACTTC. It is translated as CSARLSGRPSHEQYF.

This clonotype occurred many times. The genes are TRBV12-3 or TRBV12-4 and TRBJ2-7, with 7 bases that match TRBD1. The CDR3 is 13 residues long. Trimming took 6 bases from V and 0 from J; bases not matched to a gene: 2. The CDR3 bases are TGTGCCAGCAGCCGGGACAGCTCCTACGAGCAGTACTTC. Translating gives CASSRDSSYEQYF.

The chain joins TRBV11-2 to TRBJ2-7; weak D call: TRBD2 (6 bases). This CDR3 contains 11 residues. Germline V gene lookup returns CDR1 SGHAT and CDR2 FQNNGV. Trimming took 3 bases from V and 7 from J, leaving 7 bases between them. CDR3 residues: CASSLEGEQYF. The CDR3 nucleotides read TGTGCCAGCAGCTTGGAGGGAGAGCAGTACTTC. The full variable domain, in which reference TRBV11-2 and TRBJ2-7 provide the parts outside the CDR3, is EAGVAQSPRYKIIEKRQSVAFWCNPISGHATLYWYQQILGQGPKLLIQFQNNGVVDDSQLPKDRFSAERLKGVDSTLKIQPAKLEDSAVYLCASSLEGEQYFGPGTRLTVT.

In its sample, this clonotype was seen many times. The chain recombines TRBV7-9 with TRBJ2-3; D assignment may be TRBD1 or TRBD2 (5 bases each). The CDR3 runs 15 residues. The V gene's germline CDR1 is SEHNR and CDR2 FQNEAQ (reference sequence). V was shortened by 3 bases and J by 1 base, with 11 bases between the two germline ends. For the CDR3, the DNA is TGTGCCAGCAGCTTCTCGGGGCTTGGCACAGATACGCAGTATTTT. This translates into CASSFSGLGTDTQYF.

This chain joins TRBV4-2 and TRBJ2-7; D is undetermined. V lost 3 bases to trimming and J lost 1 base, with 10 bases between them. The CDR3 is 14 residues long. The germline V gene has CDR1 LGHNA and CDR2 YNFKEQ. DNA for the CDR3: TGTGCCAGCAGCCAGGACCCCAGGTCCTACGAGCAGTACTTC. Amino acid sequence: CASSQDPRSYEQYF.

This clonotype was picked up a small number of times. The chain recombines TRBV11-2 with TRBJ1-1, with D hard to call. This CDR3 region has 14 residues. V was shortened by 4 bases and J by 1 base, with 10 bases between the two germline ends. Germline CDR1 SGHAT, CDR2 FQNNGV. CDR3 DNA: TGTGCCAGCAGCTCAGGACGGTCGAACACTGAAGCTTTCTTT. Encoded protein: CASSSGRSNTEAFF. The whole variable domain, filled in from reference TRBV11-2 and TRBJ1-1, reads EAGVAQSPRYKIIEKRQSVAFWCNPISGHATLYWYQQILGQGPKLLIQFQNNGVVDDSQLPKDRFSAERLKGVDSTLKIQPAKLEDSAVYLCASSSGRSNTEAFFGQGTRLTVV.

This clonotype has only a few counts. The chain links TRBV6-5 to TRBJ2-7, with a weak D call TRBD2 (5 bases). This CDR3 is built from 14 residues. The V and J ends lost 5 bases and 5 bases respectively, with 16 bases between them. Per the germline V gene, CDR1 is MNHEY and CDR2 is SVGAGI. CDR3 sequence (DNA): TGTGCCAGCAGTACCCAGCCCTCGGGGAACGAGCAGTACTTC. Residues: CASSTQPSGNEQYF.

V and J are TRBV7-2 and TRBJ2-3; 8 nucleotides line up with TRBD2. The CDR3 is made up of 17 amino acids. J was trimmed by 0 bases and V by 4 bases; bases with no gene match: 9. Germline CDR1 reads SGHTA; CDR2 reads FQGNSA. The CDR3 region is CASSSTVAGYSTDTQYF. DNA of the CDR3: TGTGCCAGCAGCTCGACGGTAGCGGGATACAGCACAGATACGCAGTATTTT.

The genes are TRBV25-1 and TRBJ1-6; D ambiguous. The V gene's germline CDR1 is MGHDK and CDR2 SYGVNS. This CDR3 spans 14 amino acids. The V end was cut by 5 bases, the J end by 2 bases, with 7 bases between. The CDR3 region has the DNA TGTGCCAGCAGTAACGGGCCCTATAATTCACCCCTCCACTTT. It is translated as CASSNGPYNSPLHF.

This clonotype was seen repeatedly, ten times or more. The chain joins TRBV4-2 to TRBJ2-1; 8 bases agree with TRBD2. This CDR3 spans 15 amino acids. Germline V gene sequence: CDR1 LGHNA, CDR2 YNFKEQ. With 0 bases clipped from V and 5 bases from J, the junction kept 3 bases outside the gene matches. The CDR3 DNA follows: TGTGCCAGCAGCCAAGACGGGGGGGATAACAATGAGCAGTTCTTC. It encodes CASSQDGGDNNEQFF.

With regard to this clonotype: One end of the junction varies from germline; a read error may be responsible. This sequence joins TRBV5-6 and TRBJ2-3, with 7 bases that match TRBD1. Germline lookup yields CDR1 SGHDT and CDR2 YYEEEE. The CDR3 is 12 residues long. CDR3: CASSFGTVTQYF. The CDR3 DNA reads as TGTGCCAGCAGCTTCGGGACAGTTACGCAGTATTTT.

The V gene is TRBV3-1, the J gene TRBJ2-1; 9 bases match TRBD2. The germline CDR1 and CDR2 sequences are LGHDT and YNNKEL (reference sequence). V lost 4 bases to trimming and J lost 6 bases; unmatched junction nucleotides: 10. The CDR3 runs 16 residues. CDR3: CASSRRPGLAFNEQFF. The CDR3 coding sequence is TGTGCCAGCAGCCGCAGACCGGGACTAGCCTTCAATGAGCAGTTCTTC.

The rearrangement uses TRBV11-2 and TRBJ1-1; D call uncertain. V was cut by 1 base and J by 1 base, with 10 bases left in between. Per germline, CDR1 SGHAT and CDR2 FQNNGV. This CDR3 spans 15 amino acids. The CDR3 DNA reads as TGTGCCAGCAGCTTAGTAGGCAGTCCGAACACTGAAGCTTTCTTT. It yields the protein CASSLVGSPNTEAFF.

J is TRBJ2-5 and V is TRBV20-1; no definite D call. The germline V gene encodes CDR1 DFQATT and CDR2 SNEGSKA (reference sequence). V gave up 5 bases and J gave up 5 bases, with 15 bases separating them. The CDR3 consists of 13 residues. CDR3 DNA: TGCAGTGCTCCTAAGAACAGCCGCGAGACCCAGTACTTC. Protein product: CSAPKNSRETQYF.

The CDR3 DNA reads TGTGCCAGCAGTCGTAAGCCCGGGGAGCTGTTTTTT. Protein sequence: CASSRKPGELFF. This chain uses TRBV7-6 with TRBJ2-2; D gene unclear. The germline CDR1 and CDR2 sequences are SGHVS and FNYEAQ. This CDR3 comprises 12 residues. V lost 6 bases, J lost 6 bases, and 8 bases lay in between.

The chain combines TRBV28 with TRBJ2-4; D unclear. Germline CDR1 is MDHEN and CDR2 is SYDVKM. Trimming shortened V by 4 bases and J by 0 bases, and 10 bases separated the two germline ends. The CDR3 is made up of 15 amino acids. CDR3 DNA: TGTGCCAGCAGTTCCACCACTCTAGCCAAAAACATTCAGTACTTC. Its translation is CASSSTTLAKNIQYF.

This clonotype was counted many times. V and J are TRBV7-8 and TRBJ2-5; D ambiguous. Trimming shortened V by 5 bases and J by 1 base, and 11 bases separated the two germline ends. Germline CDR1 SGHVS, CDR2 FQNEAQ. This CDR3 is built from 14 residues. The CDR3 region has the DNA TGTGCCAGCAGCGGCGTCCCTCCCCAAGAGACCCAGTACTTC. Translating gives CASSGVPPQETQYF.

This clonotype has just a few counts. The V and J genes are TRBV29-1 and TRBJ1-1, with a tentative D call TRBD1 (5 bases). The CDR3 extends over 12 amino acids. Germline CDR1 is SQVTM and CDR2 is ANQGSEA. Trimming stripped 4 bases from V and 4 bases from J, with 10 bases between. CDR3: CSVVWGGTEAFF. The CDR3, as DNA: TGCAGCGTTGTGTGGGGGGGCACTGAAGCTTTCTTT.

This clonotype was recorded a few times. This rearrangement joins TRBV20-1 to TRBJ1-3, with 7 nucleotides matching TRBD1. The CDR3 loop spans 14 amino acids. The V gene's germline CDR1 is DFQATT and CDR2 SNEGSKA (reference sequence). V shed 6 bases and J 4 bases; nucleotides not matched to a gene: 9. DNA for the CDR3: TGCAGTGCCCTCCTGACAGGGTACGGAAACACCATATATTTT. It encodes CSALLTGYGNTIYF.

Ten or more counts support this clonotype. This rearrangement joins TRBV4-2 to TRBJ2-2, with D possibly TRBD2 on 6 matching bases. With 0 bases removed from V and 7 bases from J, the gap between germline ends came to 15 bases. CDR1 LGHNA and CDR2 YNFKEQ come from the germline V gene. CDR3 length: 16 residues. Here the CDR3 DNA reads TGTGCCAGCAGCCAAGACGTCGGGAGAAGTGGCGGGGAGCTGTTTTTT. Protein product: CASSQDVGRSGGELFF.

This clonotype was detected ten times or more. J is TRBJ1-2 and V is TRBV5-1; D remains ambiguous. The ends were cut back, 4 bases at V and 3 bases at J, with 7 bases in the middle. The CDR3 runs 12 residues. Looked up from germline, CDR1 is SGHRS and CDR2 is YFSETQ. Here the CDR3 reads CASSGGHYGYTF. CDR3 sequence (DNA): TGCGCCAGCAGCGGTGGACACTATGGCTACACCTTC.

V is TRBV4-3 and J is TRBJ1-1; TRBD1 is a possible D gene (5 bases). The CDR3 runs 15 residues. The V gene lost 5 bases and the J gene lost 1 base, with 14 bases spanning the gap. Germline assignment: CDR1 LGHNA and CDR2 YSLEER. CDR3 in amino acids: CASSNEGQWNTEAFF. CDR3 nucleotides: TGCGCCAGCAGCAACGAAGGACAATGGAACACTGAAGCTTTCTTT.

This clonotype was observed a few times. The chain joins TRBV5-5 to TRBJ2-3; TRBD1 is a possible D gene (6 bases). Germline lookup yields CDR1 SGHKS and CDR2 YYEKEE (reference sequence). CDR3 length: 14 amino acids. Trimming left V 4 bases short and J 6 bases short, with 15 bases between. This chain's CDR3 is CASSRDNFGDTQYF. The CDR3 DNA follows: TGTGCCAGCAGCCGGGACAATTTCGGGGATACGCAGTATTTT.

This clonotype occurred many times. The J gene is TRBJ1-2, the V gene TRBV6-2 or TRBV6-3; D gene uncertain. Trimming removed 0 bases at V and 3 bases at J, with 11 bases between. The germline CDR1 and CDR2 sequences are MNHEY and SVGEGT. This CDR3 spans 15 amino acids. In DNA form, the CDR3 reads TGTGCCAGCAGTTACTCGATAAGAGGCGACTATGGCTACACCTTC. Amino acid sequence: CASSYSIRGDYGYTF.